This TCR beta chain was sequenced for a study of blood T cell repertoires in COVID-19. The CDR3 is 14 amino acids. Germline values: CDR1 SGHAT, CDR2 FQNNGV. Between the trimmed V and J ends, which lost 4 bases and 5 bases, there was a span of 14 bases. Sequencing was performed with immunoSEQ multiplex PCR; in TCRdb, only in-frame clones are kept and a portion is missing. The sample carries approximately 270,000 clones, roughly 89% recorded once. This TCR derives from a middle-aged man with acute or convalescent COVID-19. V gene TRBV11-2 combines with J gene TRBJ1-2, with D possibly matching TRBD1 (5 bases). The sample was peripheral blood. The CDR3 region is CASSSHRGSYGYTF. CDR3 nucleotide sequence: TGTGCCAGCAGCTCCCACCGGGGGAGTTATGGCTACACCTTC.